Shown below are 4 T cell receptor beta chains from a single sample sequenced in a study of shared clonotypes between healthy human individuals. Measured with immunoSEQ multiplex PCR; TCRdb has only the in-frame clones, and not every one. The table includes some 1 million clones, about 75% detected once. The sequenced sample consisted of memory CD4+ T cells sorted from blood. This sample's subset: CD45RA-negative fraction. All receptors derive from a man between 18 and 29 years old in good health.

This chain links TRBV5-1 with TRBJ1-6, with D unresolved. The germline CDR1 and CDR2 sequences are SGHRS and YFSETQ. V was shortened by 4 bases and J by 6 bases, with 14 bases between the two germline ends. The CDR3 has 15 residues. CDR3 loop: CASSRAEVINSPLHF. The DNA for the CDR3 is TGCGCCAGCAGCCGGGCAGAAGTCATTAATTCACCCCTCCACTTT.

This chain uses TRBV5-1 with TRBJ2-1; D unresolved. The CDR3 has 12 amino acids. Germline CDR1 reads SGHRS; CDR2 reads YFSETQ. V gave up 0 bases and J gave up 8 bases, with 6 bases separating them. DNA for the CDR3: TGCGCCAGCAGCTTGGACCTTTATGAGCAGTTCTTC. Its translation: CASSLDLYEQFF.

The chain links TRBV18 to TRBJ1-4; the D is unclear. Germline CDR1 is KGHSH and CDR2 is LQKENI. V dropped 4 bases and J dropped 0 bases, with 3 bases sitting between them. This CDR3 region has 13 residues. The CDR3 sequence: CASSRTTNEKLFF. CDR3 DNA: TGTGCCAGCTCACGAACAACTAATGAAAAACTGTTTTTT.

CDR3 region: CASSSDGTGRETQYF. The CDR3 DNA is TGCGCCAGCAGCTCGGACGGGACAGGGAGAGAGACCCAGTACTTC. The genes are TRBV5-1 and TRBJ2-5; TRBD1 aligns across 9 bases. The V gene end was trimmed by 3 bases and the J gene end by 4 bases; junction bases not matched to a gene: 7. This CDR3 contains 15 residues. Germline-derived CDR1 and CDR2 are SGHRS and YFSETQ.